This entry concerns a single T cell receptor beta chain. The data derive from a study of blood T cell repertoires in COVID-19. About the research overall: Researchers got acute and convalescent COVID-19 samples from the United States, Italy and Spain.

The V gene end was trimmed by 6 bases and the J gene end by 1 base; junction bases not matched to a gene: 7. Germline CDR1 reads SGHDT; CDR2 reads YYEEEE. This CDR3 has 14 residues. In the original analysis: Reference gene primer amplification gave estimated nucleated cell counts. Data came from immunoSEQ multiplex PCR; TCRdb stores just in-frame clones and leaves some out. That table is the source of V, J and clone size, and D and trimming were worked out from the DNA. Among a few hundred thousand clones, around 86% were seen once, and the ten largest hold about 9.8%. The sequence came from a man aged 40-49 years who had recovered from COVID-19. Sequencing was carried out using peripheral blood. The chain combines TRBV5-6 with TRBJ2-7; TRBD1 matches at 7 bases. The CDR3 sequence: CASKMTGTSYEQYF. CDR3 nucleotide sequence: TGTGCCAGCAAAATGACAGGGACATCCTACGAGCAGTACTTC.